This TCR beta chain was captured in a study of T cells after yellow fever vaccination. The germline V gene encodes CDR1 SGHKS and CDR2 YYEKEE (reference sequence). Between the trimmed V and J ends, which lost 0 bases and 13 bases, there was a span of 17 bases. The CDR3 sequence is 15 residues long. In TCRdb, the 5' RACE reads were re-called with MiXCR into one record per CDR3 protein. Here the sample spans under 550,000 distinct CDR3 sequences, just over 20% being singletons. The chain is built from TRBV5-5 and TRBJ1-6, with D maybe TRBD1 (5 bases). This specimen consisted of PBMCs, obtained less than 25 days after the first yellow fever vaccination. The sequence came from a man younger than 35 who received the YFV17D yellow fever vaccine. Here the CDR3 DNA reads TGTGCCAGCAGCTTGGTCGGGGGAGGGTTGGGGCCCCTCCACTTT. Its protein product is CASSLVGGGLGPLHF.